The 19 T cell receptor beta chains below come from one sample, sequenced in a study of CD4+ T cells in melanoma. Clones were read by immunoSEQ multiplex PCR, and TCRdb kept only the in-frame ones, dropping some. This table holds about 55,000 clones, approximately 70% found once. Input material: tumor tissue. The receptors come from a human donor with melanoma.

Details on this clone: This clone may be a read error of a much larger clone one base away. The J gene is TRBJ2-1, the V gene TRBV5-8, with unresolved D. Between the trimmed V and J ends, which lost 4 bases and 7 bases, there was a span of 6 bases. The CDR3 length is 11 residues. Germline CDR1 is SGHTS and CDR2 is YDEGEE. This chain's CDR3 is CASSPGNEQFF. In DNA form, the CDR3 reads TGTGCCAGCAGCCCCGGTAATGAGCAGTTCTTC.

The genes are TRBV27 and TRBJ2-5, with TRBD1 as a possible D gene (6 bases). V gave up 4 bases and J gave up 3 bases, with 15 bases separating them. There are 15 residues in the CDR3. Germline CDR1 and CDR2: MNHEY and SMNVEV (reference sequence). CDR3 sequence (DNA): TGTGCCAGCAGTTCTAGGCCATGGACAGAAGAGACCCAGTACTTC. Residues: CASSSRPWTEETQYF.

This chain joins TRBV27 and TRBJ1-5; D call uncertain. Germline loops: CDR1 MNHEY, CDR2 SMNVEV (reference sequence). V was trimmed by 0 bases and J by 7 bases, leaving 7 bases between them. CDR3 length: 13 residues. The CDR3 DNA sequence: TGTGCCAGCAGTTTATCGGCCGGCCAGCCCCAGCATTTT. It is translated as CASSLSAGQPQHF.

This chain connects TRBV7-6 to TRBJ2-7; D gene uncertain. V gave up 1 base and J gave up 1 base, with 8 bases separating them. Germline loops: CDR1 SGHVS, CDR2 FNYEAQ. There are 14 residues in the CDR3. The CDR3 here is CASSLVESSYEQYF. CDR3 coding DNA: TGTGCCAGCAGCTTAGTGGAATCTTCCTACGAGCAGTACTTC.

This clone was seen more than once but under ten times. The gene calls are TRBV9 and TRBJ2-1; the D gene is possibly TRBD2 (7 bases). Germline CDR1 reads SGDLS; CDR2 reads YYNGEE. Trimming shortened V by 3 bases and J by 4 bases, and 20 bases separated the two germline ends. CDR3 length: 17 residues. The CDR3 DNA sequence: TGTGCCAGCAGCGGTCGGGGGGCCCACACCCAATACAATGAGCAGTTCTTC. Its translation is CASSGRGAHTQYNEQFF. Using reference TRBV9 and TRBJ2-1 for the parts outside the CDR3, the full variable domain is DSGVTQTPKHLITATGQRVTLRCSPRSGDLSVYWYQQSLDQGLQFLIQYYNGEERAKGNILERFSAQQFPDLHSELNLSSLELGDSALYFCASSGRGAHTQYNEQFFGPGTRLTVL.

The V call is TRBV7-2, the J call TRBJ2-2, with D possibly TRBD1 on 6 matching bases. The V end was cut by 5 bases, the J end by 3 bases, with 10 bases between. Germline V CDR1 and CDR2: SGHTA, FQGNSA. The CDR3 has 14 amino acids. The CDR3 region has the DNA TGTGCCAGCAGCAGGGGGTGGGACACCGGGGAGCTGTTTTTT. Translating it yields CASSRGWDTGELFF.

J is TRBJ2-1 and V is TRBV9; 9 bases are a match to TRBD2. Germline V gene sequence: CDR1 SGDLS, CDR2 YYNGEE. The CDR3 contains 15 residues. Trimming cost V 0 bases and J 12 bases; bases outside gene matches: 10. The chain's CDR3 is CASSVEERGARGQFF. CDR3 DNA sequence: TGTGCCAGCAGCGTAGAGGAGCGGGGGGCCAGGGGGCAGTTCTTC.

In DNA form, the CDR3 reads TGTGCCAGCGACACCGGGACAGGGGGAAATAGCAATCAGCCCCAGCATTTT. Encoded protein: CASDTGTGGNSNQPQHF. This chain joins TRBV2 and TRBJ1-5; 11 bases align to TRBD1. Germline CDR1 and CDR2: SNHLY and FYNNEI. Losses at the gene ends were 8 bases for V and 0 bases for J; bases not matched to a gene: 9. This CDR3 has 17 residues. Complete variable domain (other parts from reference TRBV2 and TRBJ1-5): EPEVTQTPSHQVTQMGQEVILRCVPISNHLYFYWYRQILGQKVEFLVSFYNNEISEKSEIFDDQFSVERPDGSNFTLKIRSTKLEDSAMYFCASDTGTGGNSNQPQHFGDGTRLSIL.

In its sample, this clone was seen a few times. This chain links TRBV28 with TRBJ1-1; D unclear. Trimming stripped 2 bases from V and 1 base from J, with 11 bases between. Germline V gives CDR1 MDHEN, CDR2 SYDVKM. This CDR3 is built from 15 residues. CDR3 amino acids: CASSLGGLENTEAFF. CDR3 nucleotide sequence: TGTGCCAGCAGTTTAGGTGGGCTGGAGAACACTGAAGCTTTCTTT. Combining the CDR3 with reference TRBV28 and TRBJ1-1 gives the whole variable domain DVKVTQSSRYLVKRTGEKVFLECVQDMDHENMFWYRQDPGLGLRLIYFSYDVKMKEKGDIPEGYSVSREKKERFSLILESASTNQTSMYLCASSLGGLENTEAFFGQGTRLTVV.

This clone was seen more than once but under ten times. This chain uses TRBV30 with TRBJ1-5, with D hard to call. The CDR3 covers 14 residues. Trimming took 1 base from V and 0 from J, leaving 7 bases between them. CDR1 is GTSNPN and CDR2 is SVGIG in the germline V gene (reference sequence). CDR3 bases: TGTGCCTGGAGTGCTCTCGATAGCAATCAGCCCCAGCATTTT. Its protein product is CAWSALDSNQPQHF.

V gene TRBV6-1 combines with J gene TRBJ1-2, with 7 bases aligning to TRBD1. CDR1 MNHNS and CDR2 SASEGT come from the germline V gene. The CDR3 is made up of 14 amino acids. After removal of 5 bases from V and 0 bases from J, the junction contained 3 bases not matched to a gene. The CDR3 spells CASSKGQANYGYTF. As DNA, the CDR3 is TGTGCCAGCAGTAAAGGACAGGCTAACTATGGCTACACCTTC.

The chain recombines TRBV7-2 with TRBJ2-3; D ambiguous. Germline V CDR1 and CDR2: SGHTA, FQGNSA. This CDR3 contains 14 residues. Trimming stripped 4 bases from V and 0 bases from J, with 8 bases between. This CDR3 is CASSSTTSTDTQYF. In nucleotides, the CDR3 is TGTGCCAGCAGCTCCACTACTAGCACAGATACGCAGTATTTT.

This chain connects TRBV30 to TRBJ2-7, with 7 bases aligning to TRBD1. The CDR3 has 15 amino acids. The junction had 12 bases not matched to a gene; V was cut back by 0 bases and J by 7 bases. Per the germline V gene, CDR1 is GTSNPN and CDR2 is SVGIG (reference sequence). CDR3 region: CAWSVRTGVNEEQYF. Here the CDR3 DNA reads TGTGCCTGGAGTGTACGAACAGGGGTGAATGAGGAGCAGTACTTC. Drawing the rest from reference TRBV30 and TRBJ2-7, the complete variable domain is SQTIHQWPATLVQPVGSPLSLECTVEGTSNPNLYWYRQAAGRGLQLLFYSVGIGQISSEVPQNLSASRPQDRQFILSSKKLLLSDSGFYLCAWSVRTGVNEEQYFGPGTRLTVT.

This chain connects TRBV30 to TRBJ1-2, with D uncertain. Germline V CDR1 and CDR2: GTSNPN, SVGIG (reference sequence). V shed 0 bases and J shed 2 bases, with 7 bases lying between them. This CDR3 has 13 residues. In DNA, the CDR3 is TGTGCCTGGAGTGTGGGGAACAACTATGGCTACACCTTC. Its translation: CAWSVGNNYGYTF.

The chain joins TRBV25-1 to TRBJ1-1; D is ambiguous. V shed 5 bases and J shed 8 bases, with 12 bases lying between them. The germline CDR1 and CDR2 sequences are MGHDK and SYGVNS. The CDR3 extends over 12 amino acids. The CDR3 DNA reads TGTGCCAGCAGTCAGTCAGCGGGAGAAGCTTTCTTT. Translated, it gives CASSQSAGEAFF. Complete variable domain (other parts from reference TRBV25-1 and TRBJ1-1): EADIYQTPRYLVIGTGKKITLECSQTMGHDKMYWYQQDPGMELHLIHYSYGVNSTEKGDLSSESTVSRIRTEHFPLTLESARPSHTSQYLCASSQSAGEAFFGQGTRLTVV.

CDR3 sequence: CASSLEPSVNTEAFF. In nucleotides, the CDR3 is TGTGCCAGCAGCTTGGAGCCCTCGGTGAACACTGAAGCTTTCTTT. J is TRBJ1-1 and V is TRBV5-5; D is ambiguous. Germline V CDR1 and CDR2: SGHKS, YYEKEE (reference sequence). Trimming cost V 0 bases and J 0 bases, with 9 bases left between them. The CDR3 covers 15 residues. The variable domain in full, with the rest retrieved from reference TRBV5-5 and TRBJ1-1, is DAGVTQSPTHLIKTRGQQVTLRCSPISGHKSVSWYQQVLGQGPQFIFQYYEKEERGRGNFPDRFSARQFPNYSSELNVNALLLGDSALYLCASSLEPSVNTEAFFGQGTRLTVV.

The chain has TRBV15 and TRBJ2-3, with D possibly matching TRBD2 (6 bases). The CDR3 has 16 residues. V was clipped by 3 bases and J by 5 bases, with 18 bases between them. Germline V gene lookup returns CDR1 LNHNV and CDR2 YYDKDF (reference sequence). The CDR3 sequence: CATSRGDLAREDTQYF. In DNA, the CDR3 is TGTGCCACCAGCAGGGGGGACTTAGCGAGGGAAGATACGCAGTATTTT.

The chain combines TRBV11-1 with TRBJ2-5; D uncertain. Germline-derived CDR1 and CDR2 are SGHAT and FQDESV (reference sequence). CDR3 length: 14 amino acids. Trimming took off 0 bases at V and 5 bases at J, with 10 bases between the two ends. The CDR3 DNA is TGTGCCAGCAGCTTAGCGCTTAGTAAGGAGACCCAGTACTTC. It yields the protein CASSLALSKETQYF. Together with reference TRBV11-1 and TRBJ2-5, the CDR3 gives the full variable domain: EAEVAQSPRYKITEKSQAVAFWCDPISGHATLYWYRQILGQGPELLVQFQDESVVDDSQLPKDRFSAERLKGVDSTLKIQPAELGDSAMYLCASSLALSKETQYFGPGTRLLVL.

This clone was seen ten or more times. The rearrangement joins TRBV7-9 to TRBJ2-1; D not certain. The germline CDR1 and CDR2 sequences are SEHNR and FQNEAQ (reference sequence). V dropped 1 base and J dropped 10 bases, with 5 bases sitting between them. The length of the CDR3 is 11 residues. CDR3 protein: CASSLVVEQFF. The CDR3 region has the DNA TGTGCCAGCAGCTTAGTGGTAGAGCAGTTCTTC.